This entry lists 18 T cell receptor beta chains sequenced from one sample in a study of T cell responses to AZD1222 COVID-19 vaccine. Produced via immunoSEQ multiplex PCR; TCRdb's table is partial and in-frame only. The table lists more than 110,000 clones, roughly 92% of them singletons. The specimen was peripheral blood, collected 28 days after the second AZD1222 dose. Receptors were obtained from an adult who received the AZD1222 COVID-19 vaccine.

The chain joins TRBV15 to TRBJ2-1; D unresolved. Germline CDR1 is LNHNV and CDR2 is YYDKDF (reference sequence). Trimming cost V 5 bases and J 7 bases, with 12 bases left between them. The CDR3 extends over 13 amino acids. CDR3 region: CATSWRTNNEQFF. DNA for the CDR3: TGTGCCACCAGCTGGCGCACGAATAATGAGCAGTTCTTC.

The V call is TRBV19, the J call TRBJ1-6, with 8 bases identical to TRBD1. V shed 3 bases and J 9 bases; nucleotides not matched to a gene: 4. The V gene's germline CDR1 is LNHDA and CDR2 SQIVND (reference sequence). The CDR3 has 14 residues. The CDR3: CASSMTGVGSPLHF. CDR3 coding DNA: TGTGCCAGTAGTATGACAGGGGTTGGTTCACCCCTCCACTTT.

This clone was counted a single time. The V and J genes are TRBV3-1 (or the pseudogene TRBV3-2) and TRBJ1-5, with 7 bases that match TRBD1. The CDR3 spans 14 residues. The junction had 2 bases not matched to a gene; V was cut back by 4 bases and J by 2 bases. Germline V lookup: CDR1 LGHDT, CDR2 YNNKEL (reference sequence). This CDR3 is CASSLQGRNQPQHF. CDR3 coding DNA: TGTGCCAGCAGCCTACAGGGGCGCAATCAGCCCCAGCATTTT.

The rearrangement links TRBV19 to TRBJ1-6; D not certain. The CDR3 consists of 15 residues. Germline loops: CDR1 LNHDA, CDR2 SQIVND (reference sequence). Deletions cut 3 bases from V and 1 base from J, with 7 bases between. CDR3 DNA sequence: TGTGCCAGTAGTATGTCAGATTCCTATAATTCACCCCTCCACTTT. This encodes CASSMSDSYNSPLHF.

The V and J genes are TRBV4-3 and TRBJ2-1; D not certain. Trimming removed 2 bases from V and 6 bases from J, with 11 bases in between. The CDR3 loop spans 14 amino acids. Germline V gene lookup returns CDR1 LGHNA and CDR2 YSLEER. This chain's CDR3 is CASSQTLPGNEQFF. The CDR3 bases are TGCGCCAGCAGCCAAACCCTCCCGGGCAATGAGCAGTTCTTC.

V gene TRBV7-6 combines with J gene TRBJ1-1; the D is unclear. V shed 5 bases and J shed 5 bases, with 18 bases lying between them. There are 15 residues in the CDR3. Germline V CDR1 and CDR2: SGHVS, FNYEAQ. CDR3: CASSPYHYTGTEAFF. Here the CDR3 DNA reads TGTGCCAGCAGCCCGTATCATTACACGGGTACTGAAGCTTTCTTT.

The CDR3 DNA reads TGTGCCAGCAGTTTACGAGGGGGGCTTAGTGAAAAACTGTTTTTT. Residues: CASSLRGGLSEKLFF. V is TRBV28 and J is TRBJ1-4, with a possible D match to TRBD1 (6 bases). Germline CDR1 MDHEN, CDR2 SYDVKM. CDR3 length: 15 residues. The germline V and J ends were trimmed by 2 bases and 7 bases, with 14 bases remaining between them.

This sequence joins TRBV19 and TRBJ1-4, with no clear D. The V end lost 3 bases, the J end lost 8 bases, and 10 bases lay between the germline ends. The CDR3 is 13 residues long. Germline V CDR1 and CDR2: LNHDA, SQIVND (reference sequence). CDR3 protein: CASSIARREKLFF. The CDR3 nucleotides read TGTGCCAGTAGTATCGCCAGAAGAGAAAAACTGTTTTTT.

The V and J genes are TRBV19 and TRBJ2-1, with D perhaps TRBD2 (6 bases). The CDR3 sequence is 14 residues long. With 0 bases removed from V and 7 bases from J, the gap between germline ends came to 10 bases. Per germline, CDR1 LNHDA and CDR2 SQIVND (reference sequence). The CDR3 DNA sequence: TGTGCCAGTAGTATAGATCGGGGGACTAATGAGCAGTTCTTC. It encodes CASSIDRGTNEQFF.

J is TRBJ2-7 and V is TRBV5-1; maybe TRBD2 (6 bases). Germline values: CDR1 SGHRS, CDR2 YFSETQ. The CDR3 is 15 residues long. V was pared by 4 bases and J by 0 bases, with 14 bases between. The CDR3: CASSPQAGSSYEQYF. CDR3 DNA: TGCGCCAGCAGCCCCCAAGCGGGTAGCTCCTACGAGCAGTACTTC.

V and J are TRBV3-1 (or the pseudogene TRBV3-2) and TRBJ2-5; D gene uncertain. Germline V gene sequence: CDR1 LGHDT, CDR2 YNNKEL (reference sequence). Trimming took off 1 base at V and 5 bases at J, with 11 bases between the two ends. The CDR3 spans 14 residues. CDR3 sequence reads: CASSQGRNRETQYF. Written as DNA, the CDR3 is TGTGCCAGCAGCCAAGGACGCAACCGGGAGACCCAGTACTTC.

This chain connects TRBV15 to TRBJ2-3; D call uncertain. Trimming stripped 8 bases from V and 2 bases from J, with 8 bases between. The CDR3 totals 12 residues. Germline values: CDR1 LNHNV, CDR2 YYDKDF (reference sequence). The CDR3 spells CATLTSTDTQYF. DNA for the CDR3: TGTGCCACCCTGACTTCCACAGATACGCAGTATTTT.

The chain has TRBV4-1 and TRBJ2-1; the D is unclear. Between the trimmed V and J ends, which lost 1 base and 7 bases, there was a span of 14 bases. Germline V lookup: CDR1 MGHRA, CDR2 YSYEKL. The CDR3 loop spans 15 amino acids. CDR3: CASSQGISTLNEQFF. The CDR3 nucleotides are TGCGCCAGCAGCCAAGGAATTTCGACTCTGAATGAGCAGTTCTTC.

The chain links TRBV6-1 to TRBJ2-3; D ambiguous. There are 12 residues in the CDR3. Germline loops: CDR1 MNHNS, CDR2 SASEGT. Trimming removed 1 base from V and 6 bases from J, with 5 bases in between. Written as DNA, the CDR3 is TGTGCCAGCAGTGAAGTTGGGGATACGCAGTATTTT. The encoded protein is CASSEVGDTQYF.

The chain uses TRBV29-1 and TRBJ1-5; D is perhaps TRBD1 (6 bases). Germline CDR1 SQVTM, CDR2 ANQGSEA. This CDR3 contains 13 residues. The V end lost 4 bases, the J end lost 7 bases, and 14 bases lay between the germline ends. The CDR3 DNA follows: TGCAGCGTTGGGGACCGGGGGCCCCAGCCCCAGCATTTT. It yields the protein CSVGDRGPQPQHF.

In nucleotides, the CDR3 is TGTGCCAGCCCGAATAGGGGCAGCGGTGGCTACACCTTC. Amino acid sequence: CASPNRGSGGYTF. The chain has TRBV7-2 and TRBJ1-2; tentative D call: TRBD1 (5 bases). The V and J ends lost 8 bases and 7 bases respectively, with 17 bases between them. The length of the CDR3 is 13 residues. Looked up from germline, CDR1 is SGHTA and CDR2 is FQGNSA.

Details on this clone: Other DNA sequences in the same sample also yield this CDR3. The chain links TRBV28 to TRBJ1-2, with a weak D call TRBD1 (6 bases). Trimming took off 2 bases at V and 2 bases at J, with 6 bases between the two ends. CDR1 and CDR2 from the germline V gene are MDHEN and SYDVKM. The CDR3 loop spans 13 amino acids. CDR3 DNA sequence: TGTGCCAGCAGTTTAACAGGGAACTATGGCTACACCTTC. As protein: CASSLTGNYGYTF.

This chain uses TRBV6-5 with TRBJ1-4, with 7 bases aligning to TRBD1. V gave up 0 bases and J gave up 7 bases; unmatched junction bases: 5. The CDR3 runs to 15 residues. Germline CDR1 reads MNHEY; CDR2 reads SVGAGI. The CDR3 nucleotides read TGTGCCAGCAGTTACTCGACAGGGAAGGGTGAAAAACTGTTTTTT. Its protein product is CASSYSTGKGEKLFF.